These 3 T cell receptor beta chains were all obtained from the same sample, sequenced in a study of human T cells and chemical hapten exposure (dated by TCRdb to 2020 to 2023). The time point label, read with the paper, signifies: patch test 3, about 24 weeks after DPC sensitization. Sample treatment or condition, as interpreted from the label and publication: therapeutic diphenylcyclopropenone sensitization with weekly scalp DPC. The library was obtained by RACE. Instrument on record: NextSeq 500. The raw public data were reprocessed by TCRdb itself: fastp quality trimming at Q25, MiXCR clonotype calling, in-frame beta chains only. Rows with one shared CDR3 protein collapse into an entry with the most common genes and DNA. Counted in this sample were around 200,000 distinct CDR3 sequences; approximately 26% of them appeared once. Around 2.5% of the sample lies in the top ten. The material sequenced was whole blood, taken in connection with sensitization to the hapten diphenylcyclopropenone (DPC). The source of these receptors is a woman aged 35 to 49 with alopecia areata. Some clones in this sample may be carry-over from other donors' samples.

This clonotype was detected a few times. The genes are TRBV20-1 and TRBJ1-2, with D perhaps matching TRBD1 (6 bases). Germline CDR1 DFQATT, CDR2 SNEGSKA (reference sequence). CDR3 length equals 14 residues. The V gene lost 7 bases and the J gene lost 1 base, with 16 bases spanning the gap. The CDR3 nucleotides read TGCAGTGGTGAGGACAGACTGATTAACTATGGCTACACCTTC. It yields the protein CSGEDRLINYGYTF.

This clonotype was seen only a few times. This chain joins TRBV10-3 and TRBJ1-6; weak D call: TRBD1 (5 bases). CDR3 length: 15 amino acids. The V end was cut by 2 bases, the J end by 7 bases, with 12 bases between. CDR1 and CDR2 from the germline V gene are ENHRY and SYGVKD. The CDR3 loop is CAISEREGRNSPLHF. DNA for the CDR3: TGTGCCATCAGTGAGAGGGAGGGACGCAATTCACCCCTCCACTTT.

This clonotype was seen just once. In DNA, the CDR3 is TGTGCCAGCAGTTACGCCCGACAGGGGGCCTTAGCCAAAAACATTCAGTACTTC. Translation: CASSYARQGALAKNIQYF. The rearrangement joins TRBV6-5 to TRBJ2-4, with 10 bases aligning to TRBD1. This CDR3 is built from 18 residues. Losses at the gene ends were 2 bases for V and 0 bases for J; bases not matched to a gene: 7. CDR1 and CDR2 from the germline V gene are MNHEY and SVGAGI.